The 30 T cell receptor beta chains below all came from one sample that was sequenced in a study of blood T cell repertoires in COVID-19 (dated by TCRdb to between 2020 and 2021). Preparation of the library involved the immunoSEQ multiplex PCR assay. Here the immuneACCESS table is served through TCRdb, limited to in-frame sequences with V and J called. Missing clones are a known gap in these copies; in checked studies unresolved V genes cover under half, and the rest lacks a known reason. This sample is represented by approximately 290,000 clones; approximately 90% of them were singletons. Of the sample, around 0.84% falls within the top ten clones. Sequenced input: peripheral blood. The receptor source for this set is a man aged 25 to 40 with acute or convalescent COVID-19.

V usage is TRBV6-5 and J usage is TRBJ1-6; D is perhaps TRBD1 (5 bases). V lost 6 bases, J lost 1 base, and 10 bases lay in between. From germline, CDR1 is MNHEY and CDR2 SVGAGI. CDR3 length: 15 residues. The CDR3 nucleotides read TGTGCCAGCAGGCGGGGGAATTCCTATAATTCACCCCTCCACTTT. Its translation: CASRRGNSYNSPLHF.

The V gene is TRBV5-1, the J gene TRBJ1-4; the D is unclear. Trimming took 3 bases from V and 5 from J, leaving 11 bases between them. Per germline, CDR1 SGHRS and CDR2 YFSETQ. The CDR3 is made up of 14 amino acids. The CDR3 nucleotides are TGCGCCAGCAGCTCCGGTGACATCAATGAAAAACTGTTTTTT. This sequence encodes CASSSGDINEKLFF.

The V and J genes are TRBV11-3 and TRBJ2-1; D ambiguous. Trimming removed 1 base at V and 2 bases at J, with 9 bases between. This CDR3 contains 15 residues. CDR1 and CDR2 from the germline V gene are SGHNT and YENEEA. The CDR3 loop reads CASSLGHAPYNEQFF. In DNA form, the CDR3 reads TGTGCCAGCAGCTTAGGACATGCTCCCTACAATGAGCAGTTCTTC.

Only a few counts were recorded for this clone. The chain employs TRBV30 and TRBJ1-2; 11 bases agree with TRBD1. The germline V gene has CDR1 GTSNPN and CDR2 SVGIG (reference sequence). The CDR3 length is 13 residues. V lost 8 bases to trimming and J lost 4 bases; unmatched junction nucleotides: 6. For the CDR3, the DNA is TGTGCCGGGACAGGGGGAAGGGGCTATGGCTACACCTTC. Translation gives CAGTGGRGYGYTF.

The genes are TRBV18 and TRBJ1-3; 7 bases fit TRBD1. The trim removed 4 bases at V and 2 bases at J, leaving 8 bases unmatched. There are 16 residues in the CDR3. Per germline, CDR1 KGHSH and CDR2 LQKENI. The CDR3 sequence: CASSRQGGQTGNTIYF. The CDR3 nucleotides are TGTGCCAGCTCACGTCAGGGGGGACAGACTGGAAACACCATATATTTT.

The V call is TRBV5-1, the J call TRBJ2-2; TRBD1 might be the D (6 bases). Per germline, CDR1 SGHRS and CDR2 YFSETQ. The CDR3 has 16 residues. V shed 4 bases and J shed 3 bases, with 16 bases lying between them. CDR3 region: CASSEAYKGDTGELFF. The CDR3 bases are TGCGCCAGCAGCGAAGCCTACAAGGGGGACACCGGGGAGCTGTTTTTT. Full variable domain (remainder filled in from reference TRBV5-1 and TRBJ2-2): KAGVTQTPRYLIKTRGQQVTLSCSPISGHRSVSWYQQTPGQGLQFLFEYFSETQRNKGNFPGRFSGRQFSNSRSEMNVSTLELGDSALYLCASSEAYKGDTGELFFGEGSRLTVL.

In its sample, this clone was seen once. The CDR3 nucleotides read TGTGCCAGCAGCCCCCGGGACAGCGAGCAGTTCTTC. Protein: CASSPRDSEQFF. The chain joins TRBV7-8 to TRBJ2-1; 7 positions agree with TRBD1. This CDR3 comprises 12 residues. Trimming at V came to 5 bases and at J to 10 bases, leaving 5 bases not matched to a gene. Germline V gene lookup returns CDR1 SGHVS and CDR2 FQNEAQ.

This sequence joins TRBV7-9 and TRBJ1-2; the D gene is possibly TRBD1 (6 bases). The CDR3 has 16 residues. CDR1 and CDR2 (germline): SEHNR, FQNEAQ (reference sequence). V was pared by 8 bases and J by 6 bases, with 25 bases between. The CDR3 bases are TGTGCCAGCTCCCCGAAGGGTGTCAGGGGAGGGAATGGCTACACCTTC. Translation gives CASSPKGVRGGNGYTF.

This sequence joins TRBV10-1 and TRBJ1-1; D may be TRBD1 (6 bases). The CDR3 runs to 14 residues. Between the trimmed V and J ends, which lost 3 bases and 4 bases, there was a span of 12 bases. The germline CDR1 and CDR2 sequences are WNHNN and SYGVQD (reference sequence). The CDR3 protein is CASSDRGPPTEAFF. CDR3 DNA: TGCGCCAGCAGTGACAGGGGTCCCCCCACTGAAGCTTTCTTT.

The rearrangement joins TRBV6-1 to TRBJ1-3, with a tentative D call TRBD1 (5 bases). Trimming took 3 bases from V and 7 from J, leaving 13 bases between them. The CDR3 is 14 amino acids. Germline CDR1 and CDR2: MNHNS and SASEGT. The DNA of the CDR3 is TGTGCCAGCAGTGAGGGACTGGCTCGGAACACCATATATTTT. Translating it yields CASSEGLARNTIYF.

This chain links TRBV5-8 with TRBJ1-5, with 8 bases that match TRBD1. There are 15 residues in the CDR3. V dropped 0 bases and J dropped 5; count of bases not matched to a gene: 4. CDR1 is SGHTS, CDR2 YDEGEE, per germline. CDR3 in amino acids: CASSLGQGIHQPQHF. DNA for the CDR3: TGTGCCAGCAGCTTGGGACAGGGGATTCATCAGCCCCAGCATTTT.

Concerning this clone: This sample includes further DNA sequences coding for the same CDR3. CDR3: CASSLAGDTGELFF. In nucleotides, the CDR3 is TGCGCCAGCAGCTTGGCGGGGGACACCGGGGAGCTGTTTTTT. J is TRBJ2-2 and V is TRBV5-1, with D possibly matching TRBD2 (6 bases). Trimming cost V 0 bases and J 3 bases, with 6 bases left between them. Germline V CDR1 and CDR2: SGHRS, YFSETQ. This CDR3 has 14 residues.

This clone showed up just once. The V gene is TRBV12-5, the J gene TRBJ1-5, with D perhaps TRBD1 (6 bases). V was clipped by 5 bases and J by 2 bases, with 13 bases between them. In germline, CDR1 is LGHNT, CDR2 FRNRAP. CDR3 length: 15 amino acids. For the CDR3, the DNA is TGTGCTAGTGGTCGAAAACAGGGAGGCAATCAGCCCCAGCATTTT. Translation gives CASGRKQGGNQPQHF.

The rearrangement uses TRBV4-2 and TRBJ2-3; 8 bases match TRBD2. Per germline, CDR1 LGHNA and CDR2 YNFKEQ. The CDR3 length is 17 residues. J lost 3 bases, V lost 1 base, and 9 bases had no gene match. The CDR3 nucleotides are TGTGCCAGCAGCCAAGTCCGACCCGAGCGGGGGACAGATACGCAGTATTTT. Protein product: CASSQVRPERGTDTQYF.

J is TRBJ2-4 and V is TRBV19; weak D call: TRBD1 (6 bases). Between the trimmed V and J ends, which lost 3 bases and 4 bases, there was a span of 13 bases. This CDR3 is built from 15 residues. Germline values: CDR1 LNHDA, CDR2 SQIVND (reference sequence). CDR3 coding DNA: TGTGCCAGTAGTATTCTGACAGGACTTAAAAACATTCAGTACTTC. Encoded protein: CASSILTGLKNIQYF.

The V call is TRBV2, the J call TRBJ2-1; 7 bases are shared with TRBD1. After removal of 6 bases from V and 2 bases from J, the junction contained 7 bases not matched to a gene. The V gene's germline CDR1 is SNHLY and CDR2 FYNNEI. CDR3 size: 15 residues. CDR3 amino acids: CASRPGTETYNEQFF. The CDR3 DNA follows: TGTGCCAGCAGACCCGGGACAGAGACCTACAATGAGCAGTTCTTC.

The chain employs TRBV6-5 and TRBJ1-5; 8 bases map to TRBD1. In germline, CDR1 is MNHEY, CDR2 SVGAGI. The CDR3 sequence is 15 residues long. With 5 bases clipped from V and 1 base from J, the junction kept 4 bases outside the gene matches. The DNA of the CDR3 is TGTGCCAGCAGTCCCGGGACAGGAAGCAATCAGCCCCAGCATTTT. Protein: CASSPGTGSNQPQHF.

The V call is TRBV5-6, the J call TRBJ1-3; D remains unclear. The CDR3 contains 17 residues. Germline assignment: CDR1 SGHDT and CDR2 YYEEEE. Trimming left V 3 bases short and J 2 bases short, with 18 bases between. CDR3 sequence: CASSWAPELSPGNTIYF. The CDR3 DNA sequence: TGTGCCAGCAGCTGGGCGCCGGAATTATCCCCTGGAAACACCATATATTTT.

CDR3 nucleotides: TGTGCCACCCGACAGACTAACTATGGCTACACCTTC. Amino acid sequence: CATRQTNYGYTF. The J gene is TRBJ1-2, the V gene TRBV6-5, with D possibly TRBD1 on 5 matching bases. This CDR3 region has 12 residues. Trimming shortened V by 10 bases and J by 0 bases, and 9 bases separated the two germline ends. Germline values: CDR1 MNHEY, CDR2 SVGAGI.

The CDR3 protein is CASRPNSQLSYEQYF. The CDR3 DNA reads TGCGCCAGCAGACCCAACAGTCAATTATCCTACGAGCAGTACTTC. The V call is TRBV5-1, the J call TRBJ2-7; D ambiguous. The CDR3 length is 15 residues. From germline, CDR1 is SGHRS and CDR2 YFSETQ. V was trimmed by 5 bases and J by 1 base, leaving 16 bases between them.

The chain carries TRBV11-2 and TRBJ1-2; possible D gene TRBD1, 5 bases. Germline values: CDR1 SGHAT, CDR2 FQNNGV. The CDR3 length is 15 residues. V was cut by 0 bases and J by 6 bases, with 14 bases left in between. The CDR3 loop reads CASSLDRAGRDGYTF. The CDR3 bases are TGTGCCAGCAGCTTAGATCGGGCAGGGCGAGATGGCTACACCTTC.

The V call is TRBV14, the J call TRBJ2-2; the match to TRBD1 covers 7 bases. The junction had 9 bases not matched to a gene; V was cut back by 4 bases and J by 4 bases. CDR1 is SGHDN and CDR2 is FVKESK in the germline V gene. The CDR3 runs 16 residues. CDR3 residues: CASSPLSNRGTGELFF. CDR3 bases: TGTGCCAGCAGCCCACTGTCGAACAGGGGCACCGGGGAGCTGTTTTTT.

This clone appeared a single time. The rearrangement links TRBV28 to TRBJ1-2; D call uncertain. The length of the CDR3 is 14 residues. V shed 4 bases and J shed 0 bases, with 9 bases lying between them. Germline CDR1 and CDR2: MDHEN and SYDVKM. CDR3 nucleotide sequence: TGTGCCAGCAGTTGGATAACAGCTAACTATGGCTACACCTTC. Protein sequence: CASSWITANYGYTF.

The chain combines TRBV2 with TRBJ2-1; 12 positions agree with TRBD2. Germline V gene lookup returns CDR1 SNHLY and CDR2 FYNNEI. This CDR3 region has 16 residues. V dropped 5 bases and J dropped 6; count of bases not matched to a gene: 8. Written as DNA, the CDR3 is TGTGCCAGCAGTTTACTAGCGGGGGGCAGCGGCAATGAGCAGTTCTTC. Amino acids: CASSLLAGGSGNEQFF.

This clone occurred a few times. The chain couples TRBV6-5 to TRBJ2-1, with a tentative D call TRBD1 (6 bases). Deletions cut 2 bases from V and 5 bases from J, with 10 bases between. CDR3 length equals 14 residues. CDR1 and CDR2 (germline): MNHEY, SVGAGI. The CDR3 here is CASSYPQGNNEQFF. CDR3 nucleotides: TGTGCCAGCAGTTACCCACAGGGAAACAATGAGCAGTTCTTC.

The V call is TRBV29-1, the J call TRBJ1-1, with TRBD1 identical over 7 bases. The CDR3 has 14 amino acids. V shed 4 bases and J 2 bases; nucleotides not matched to a gene: 7. Germline values: CDR1 SQVTM, CDR2 ANQGSEA. The CDR3 spells CSVGTGTVNTEAFF. DNA of the CDR3: TGCAGCGTTGGTACGGGGACAGTAAACACTGAAGCTTTCTTT.

The chain employs TRBV23-1 and TRBJ2-7; 7 bases are shared with TRBD1. TRBV23-1 is reported as an ORF; its role is uncertain. The CDR3 totals 12 residues. Trimming at V came to 2 bases and at J to 12 bases, leaving 7 bases not matched to a gene. The CDR3 bases are TGCGCCAGCAGTCAACGACAGGGTTTCTGGTACTTC. Residues: CASSQRQGFWYF.

This rearrangement joins TRBV2 to TRBJ1-1; the match to TRBD1 covers 7 bases. The V and J ends lost 5 bases and 2 bases, in that order; junction bases with no gene match: 8. Germline CDR1 and CDR2: SNHLY and FYNNEI. The CDR3 totals 15 residues. CDR3 residues: CASSRDRATNTEAFF. The CDR3, as DNA: TGTGCCAGCAGTCGAGACAGGGCCACAAACACTGAAGCTTTCTTT.

The chain is built from TRBV9 and TRBJ2-5, with TRBD1 identical over 8 bases. Germline CDR1 is SGDLS and CDR2 is YYNGEE. The trim removed 3 bases at V and 5 bases at J, leaving 9 bases unmatched. The CDR3 consists of 15 residues. CDR3 DNA: TGTGCCAGCAGCGGGACACGACAGGGGATGGAGACCCAGTACTTC. Translating it yields CASSGTRQGMETQYF.

The chain couples TRBV5-1 to TRBJ1-4; 7 nucleotides line up with TRBD1. CDR1 is SGHRS, CDR2 YFSETQ, per germline. Unmatched junction bases numbered 13, after V lost 4 bases and J lost 7 bases. The CDR3 contains 16 residues. CDR3 sequence reads: CASSSMPGTEGEKLFF. As DNA, the CDR3 is TGCGCCAGCAGCAGTATGCCCGGGACAGAGGGTGAAAAACTGTTTTTT.